This paragraph covers one T cell receptor (beta chain) sequence. Trimming left V 3 bases short and J 4 bases short, with 21 bases between. CDR1 and CDR2 from the germline V gene are SGDLS and YYNGEE. There are 17 residues in the CDR3. These data come from a study of blood T cells in healthy people across ages. Next came a second PCR, run for about 7 to 11 cycles, which used a sample-barcoded 5' primer along with a J-beta primer mix. One entry per CDR3 protein results from TCRdb running MiXCR on the 5' RACE reads. The profile covers about 830,000 distinct CDR3 sequences, with about 59% appearing a single time and 28% taken by the ten largest.

The chain combines TRBV9 with TRBJ2-3; D perhaps matches TRBD2 (6 bases). The receptor comes from a man aged 25 to 45 in good health. Material: blood. The DNA for the CDR3 is TGTGCCAGCAGCGAAGGCCTGACTAGGATTAACGCAGATACGCAGTATTTT. It yields the protein CASSEGLTRINADTQYF.